The present T cell receptor beta chain was sequenced within a study of cytomegalovirus exposure and HLA in healthy donors. Study-wide background: The 120 validation repertoires and the 650 to 850 first-cohort repertoires shared a platform, a later analysis reported. Regarding the study as a whole: Subsequent analysis of the roughly 120 validation repertoires found a tendency for first-cohort TCR clusters to co-occur. In vitro experiments confirmed that a few CMV-associated chains were specific for CMV antigens. Reported results showed that the classifier diagnosed cytomegalovirus status with high specificity and sensitivity.

TCRdb's copy holds only in-frame clones and misses some; the assay was immunoSEQ multiplex PCR. In the table there are under 150,000 clones, 80% to 90% of which are singletons. Remarks on this clone: Its antigen is unidentified.

This CDR3 is 14 amino acids long. The junction had 0 bases not matched to a gene; V was cut back by 2 bases and J by 7 bases. The germline CDR1 and CDR2 sequences are MRHNA and SNTAGT. The chain joins TRBV6-4 to TRBJ2-4; 12 positions match TRBD1. This sequence originates from a man younger than 35 in good health and CMV-seronegative. Material for sequencing was PBMCs. The CDR3 DNA is TGTGCCAGCAGTGACGGGACAGGGGGCAACATTCAGTACTTC. It codes for CASSDGTGGNIQYF.